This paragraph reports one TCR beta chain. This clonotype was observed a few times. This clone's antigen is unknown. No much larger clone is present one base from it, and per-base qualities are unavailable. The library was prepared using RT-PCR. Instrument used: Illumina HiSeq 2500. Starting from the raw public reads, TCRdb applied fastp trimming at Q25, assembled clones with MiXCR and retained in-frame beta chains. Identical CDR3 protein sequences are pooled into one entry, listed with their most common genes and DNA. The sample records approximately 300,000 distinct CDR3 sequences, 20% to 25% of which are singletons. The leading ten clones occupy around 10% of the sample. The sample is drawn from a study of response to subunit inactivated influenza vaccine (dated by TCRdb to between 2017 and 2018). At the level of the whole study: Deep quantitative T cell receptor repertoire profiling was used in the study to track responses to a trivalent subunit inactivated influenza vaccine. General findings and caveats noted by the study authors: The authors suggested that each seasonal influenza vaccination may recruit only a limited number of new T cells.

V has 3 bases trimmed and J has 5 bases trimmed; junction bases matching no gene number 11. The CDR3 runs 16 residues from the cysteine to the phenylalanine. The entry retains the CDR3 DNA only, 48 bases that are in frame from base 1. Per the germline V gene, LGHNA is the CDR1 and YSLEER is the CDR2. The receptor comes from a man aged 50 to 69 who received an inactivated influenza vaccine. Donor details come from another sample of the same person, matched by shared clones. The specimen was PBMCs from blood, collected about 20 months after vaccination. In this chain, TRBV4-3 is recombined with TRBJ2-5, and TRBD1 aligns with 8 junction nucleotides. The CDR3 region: CASSQVYRGLAETQYF. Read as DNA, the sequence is TGCGCCAGCAGCCAGGTTTACAGGGGGTTGGCGGAGACCCAGTACTTC.